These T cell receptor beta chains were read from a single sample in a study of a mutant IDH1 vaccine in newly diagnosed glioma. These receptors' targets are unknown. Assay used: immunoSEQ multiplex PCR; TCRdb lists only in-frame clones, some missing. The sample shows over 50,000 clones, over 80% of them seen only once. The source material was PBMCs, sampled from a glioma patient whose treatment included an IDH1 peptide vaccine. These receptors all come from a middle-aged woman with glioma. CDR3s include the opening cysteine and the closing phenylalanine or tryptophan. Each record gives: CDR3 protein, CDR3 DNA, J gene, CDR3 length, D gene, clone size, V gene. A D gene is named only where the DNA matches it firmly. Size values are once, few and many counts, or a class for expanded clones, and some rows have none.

CDR3 protein: CASSYSISTGDGYTF
CDR3 DNA: TGTGCCAGCAGTTACTCGATCTCGACCGGGGATGGCTACACCTTC
J gene: TRBJ1-2
CDR3 length: 15
D gene: .
clone size: .
V gene: TRBV6-5

CDR3 protein: CASSPSRGRPTEAFF
CDR3 DNA: TGTGCCAGCAGCCCCAGCCGGGGACGGCCGACTGAAGCTTTCTTT
J gene: TRBJ1-1
CDR3 length: 15
D gene: .
clone size: .
V gene: TRBV7-2

CDR3 protein: CASRAVVDTQYF
CDR3 DNA: TGTGCCAGCAGGGCCGTCGTTGATACGCAGTATTTT
J gene: TRBJ2-3
CDR3 length: 12
D gene: .
clone size: .
V gene: TRBV2

CDR3 protein: CAIKTGGNYGYTF
CDR3 DNA: TGTGCCATCAAGACAGGGGGGAACTATGGCTACACCTTC
J gene: TRBJ1-2
CDR3 length: 13
D gene: TRBD1
clone size: .
V gene: TRBV10-3

CDR3 protein: CASRYRESTEAFF
CDR3 DNA: TGTGCCAGCAGGTACAGGGAGTCCACTGAAGCTTTCTTT
J gene: TRBJ1-1
CDR3 length: 13
D gene: .
clone size: .
V gene: TRBV2

CDR3 protein: CAIKPSGGTDTQYF
CDR3 DNA: TGTGCCATCAAACCTAGCGGGGGCACAGATACGCAGTATTTT
J gene: TRBJ2-3
CDR3 length: 14
D gene: TRBD2
clone size: .
V gene: TRBV10-3

CDR3 protein: CASSPWANTEAFF
CDR3 DNA: TGTGCCAGCAGTCCTTGGGCAAACACTGAAGCTTTCTTT
J gene: TRBJ1-1
CDR3 length: 13
D gene: .
clone size: .
V gene: TRBV27

CDR3 protein: CASSPPQGAFGNTIYF
CDR3 DNA: TGTGCCAGCTCACCACCACAGGGGGCATTTGGAAACACCATATATTTT
J gene: TRBJ1-3
CDR3 length: 16
D gene: TRBD1
clone size: .
V gene: TRBV18

CDR3 protein: CASSQLQGAPGGYTF
CDR3 DNA: TGCGCCAGCAGCCAATTACAGGGGGCGCCGGGGGGCTACACCTTC
J gene: TRBJ1-2
CDR3 length: 15
D gene: TRBD1
clone size: .
V gene: TRBV4-3

CDR3 protein: CASSLGTSGRGNEQFF
CDR3 DNA: TGTGCCAGCAGCTTAGGGACTAGCGGGAGAGGGAATGAGCAGTTCTTC
J gene: TRBJ2-1
CDR3 length: 16
D gene: TRBD2
clone size: .
V gene: TRBV7-3

CDR3 protein: CASSSGQGGFSGNTIYF
CDR3 DNA: TGTGCCAGCAGCTCGGGACAAGGAGGATTCTCTGGAAACACCATATATTTT
J gene: TRBJ1-3
CDR3 length: 17
D gene: .
clone size: .
V gene: TRBV5-5

CDR3 protein: CASSPWDRVNTEAFF
CDR3 DNA: TGTGCCAGCAGTCCATGGGACAGGGTTAACACTGAAGCTTTCTTT
J gene: TRBJ1-1
CDR3 length: 15
D gene: TRBD1
clone size: once
V gene: TRBV27

CDR3 protein: CASSLRLAVAYNEQFF
CDR3 DNA: TGTGCCAGCAGCTTAAGACTAGCGGTGGCCTACAATGAGCAGTTCTTC
J gene: TRBJ2-1
CDR3 length: 16
D gene: TRBD2
clone size: .
V gene: TRBV11-2

CDR3 protein: CASSDVKRGGGTDTQYF
CDR3 DNA: TGTGCCAGCAGCGACGTTAAGCGGGGGGGAGGCACAGATACGCAGTATTTT
J gene: TRBJ2-3
CDR3 length: 17
D gene: TRBD2
clone size: .
V gene: TRBV5-6

CDR3 protein: CASSQGPSTNTGELFF
CDR3 DNA: TGTGCCAGCAGCCAGGGACCGTCGACGAACACCGGGGAGCTGTTTTTT
J gene: TRBJ2-2
CDR3 length: 16
D gene: .
clone size: .
V gene: TRBV7-6

CDR3 protein: CASSWIQTGARNTEAFF
CDR3 DNA: TGTGCCAGCAGCTGGATCCAGACAGGGGCGAGGAACACTGAAGCTTTCTTT
J gene: TRBJ1-1
CDR3 length: 17
D gene: TRBD1
clone size: few
V gene: TRBV5-6

CDR3 protein: CASSLFRDAEAFF
CDR3 DNA: TGTGCCAGCAGCTTATTCAGGGATGCTGAAGCTTTCTTT
J gene: TRBJ1-1
CDR3 length: 13
D gene: .
clone size: .
V gene: TRBV7-2

CDR3 protein: CATVDRGSAEAFF
CDR3 DNA: TGTGCCACCGTCGACAGGGGTTCGGCTGAAGCTTTCTTT
J gene: TRBJ1-1
CDR3 length: 13
D gene: TRBD1
clone size: .
V gene: TRBV6-1

CDR3 protein: CATSIRKGSEAFF
CDR3 DNA: TGTGCCACCAGCATCAGGAAGGGCTCTGAAGCTTTCTTT
J gene: TRBJ1-1
CDR3 length: 13
D gene: .
clone size: .
V gene: TRBV15

CDR3 protein: CVSASLIGLETQYF
CDR3 DNA: TGTGTTTCGGCTAGCCTCATCGGTTTGGAGACCCAGTACTTC
J gene: TRBJ2-5
CDR3 length: 14
D gene: .
clone size: .
V gene: TRBV6-1

CDR3 protein: CASSPGQGHNYGYTF
CDR3 DNA: TGTGCCAGCTCACCCGGACAGGGGCATAACTATGGCTACACCTTC
J gene: TRBJ1-2
CDR3 length: 15
D gene: TRBD1
clone size: .
V gene: TRBV18

CDR3 protein: CASSYVGASNQPQHF
CDR3 DNA: TGTGCCAGCAGTTACGTGGGGGCTAGCAATCAGCCCCAGCATTTT
J gene: TRBJ1-5
CDR3 length: 15
D gene: .
clone size: .
V gene: TRBV6-6

CDR3 protein: CASDPLATSTDTQYF
CDR3 DNA: TGTGCCAGCGACCCACTAGCGACTAGCACAGATACGCAGTATTTT
J gene: TRBJ2-3
CDR3 length: 15
D gene: TRBD2
clone size: .
V gene: TRBV2

CDR3 protein: CASRRDSRVNQPQHF
CDR3 DNA: TGTGCCAGCAGGAGGGACAGTCGTGTCAATCAGCCCCAGCATTTT
J gene: TRBJ1-5
CDR3 length: 15
D gene: TRBD1
clone size: .
V gene: TRBV28